This T cell receptor (beta chain) stems from a study of cytotoxic CD8 clonotypes in ibrutinib-treated CLL. Study in general: Across samples, productive templates numbered around 260,000 and productive rearrangements reached over 90,000 on average.

TCRdb keeps only in-frame clones here, not all; method: immunoSEQ multiplex PCR. The table has over 200,000 clones, approximately 70% seen once; the top ten hold approximately 5.9%. In regard to this clone: Its matching antigen is unknown.

Points from the study as a whole: Clonality at baseline surpassed age-matched healthy donors and tracked circulating CD8+ T-cell counts. Public clonotypes were seen rarely and were contracted or stable on treatment.

The CDR3 is 17 amino acids. The ends lost 5 bases at V and 3 bases at J; junction bases unmatched: 15. Germline V lookup: CDR1 SGHRS, CDR2 YFSETQ. The rearrangement uses TRBV5-1 and TRBJ1-1, with TRBD1 identical over 8 bases. The source of this sequence is a human donor with chronic lymphocytic leukemia. The input for sequencing was PBMCs, taken after 12 months of ibrutinib treatment. This CDR3 reads CASSQTATGVLYTEAFF. The CDR3 nucleotides read TGCGCCAGCAGTCAGACCGCGACAGGGGTCCTTTACACTGAAGCTTTCTTT. Full variable domain (missing parts from reference TRBV5-1 and TRBJ1-1): KAGVTQTPRYLIKTRGQQVTLSCSPISGHRSVSWYQQTPGQGLQFLFEYFSETQRNKGNFPGRFSGRQFSNSRSEMNVSTLELGDSALYLCASSQTATGVLYTEAFFGQGTRLTVV.